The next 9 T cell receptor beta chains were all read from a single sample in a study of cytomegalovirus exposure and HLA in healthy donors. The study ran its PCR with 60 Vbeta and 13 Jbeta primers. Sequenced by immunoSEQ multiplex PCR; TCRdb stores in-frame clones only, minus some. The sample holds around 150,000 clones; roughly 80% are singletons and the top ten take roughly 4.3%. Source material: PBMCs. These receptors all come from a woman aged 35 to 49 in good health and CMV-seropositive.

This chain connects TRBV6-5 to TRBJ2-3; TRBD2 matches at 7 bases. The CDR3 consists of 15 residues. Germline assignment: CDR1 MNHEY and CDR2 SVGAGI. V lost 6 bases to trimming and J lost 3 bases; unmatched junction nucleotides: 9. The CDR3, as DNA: TGTGCCAGCAGCAGGCTTCCAGCGGGGACAGATACGCAGTATTTT. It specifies CASSRLPAGTDTQYF.

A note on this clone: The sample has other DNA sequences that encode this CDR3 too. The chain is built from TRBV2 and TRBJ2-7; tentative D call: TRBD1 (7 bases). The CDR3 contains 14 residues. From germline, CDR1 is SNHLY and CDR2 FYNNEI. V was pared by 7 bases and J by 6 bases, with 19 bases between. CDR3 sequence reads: CASTPGGLEREQYF. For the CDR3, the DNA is TGTGCCAGCACCCCAGGGGGGCTTGAACGCGAGCAGTACTTC.

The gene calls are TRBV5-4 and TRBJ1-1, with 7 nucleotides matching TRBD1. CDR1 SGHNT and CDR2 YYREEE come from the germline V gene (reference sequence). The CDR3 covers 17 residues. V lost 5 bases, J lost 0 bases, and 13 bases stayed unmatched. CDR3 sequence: CASSTTGRLRMNTEAFF. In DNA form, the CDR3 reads TGTGCCAGCAGTACGACAGGGCGGCTGAGGATGAACACTGAAGCTTTCTTT.

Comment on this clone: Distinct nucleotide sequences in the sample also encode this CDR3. DNA for the CDR3: TGTGCCAGTAGTAGACTAGCGGGAGACGAGCAGTACTTC. This gives the protein CASSRLAGDEQYF. The gene calls are TRBV19 and TRBJ2-7; TRBD2 agrees at 12 bases. The CDR3 totals 13 residues. Trimming removed 4 bases from V and 5 bases from J; junction bases left unmatched: 0. From germline, CDR1 is LNHDA and CDR2 SQIVND (reference sequence).

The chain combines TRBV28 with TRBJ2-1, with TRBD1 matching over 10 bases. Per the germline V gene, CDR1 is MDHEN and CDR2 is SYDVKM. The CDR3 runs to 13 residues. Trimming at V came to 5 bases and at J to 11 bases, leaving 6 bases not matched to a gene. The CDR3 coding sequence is TGTGCCAGCAGTACAGGGACAGGGGTTCAGCAGTTCTTC. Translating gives CASSTGTGVQQFF.

CDR3 in amino acids: CASSQSLKEAFF. CDR3 DNA sequence: TGTGCCAGCAGCCAGTCCCTCAAAGAAGCTTTCTTT. This chain uses TRBV28 with TRBJ1-1; no definite D call. The CDR3 is made up of 12 amino acids. Germline CDR1 reads MDHEN; CDR2 reads SYDVKM. Trimming left V 6 bases short and J 8 bases short, with 13 bases between.

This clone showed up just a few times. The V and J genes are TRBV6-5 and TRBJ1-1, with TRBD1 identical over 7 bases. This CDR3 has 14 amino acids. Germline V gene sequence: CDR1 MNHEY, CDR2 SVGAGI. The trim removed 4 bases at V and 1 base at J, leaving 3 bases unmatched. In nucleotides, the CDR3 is TGTGCCAGCAGTTCCGGGACAGCGAACACTGAAGCTTTCTTT. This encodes CASSSGTANTEAFF.

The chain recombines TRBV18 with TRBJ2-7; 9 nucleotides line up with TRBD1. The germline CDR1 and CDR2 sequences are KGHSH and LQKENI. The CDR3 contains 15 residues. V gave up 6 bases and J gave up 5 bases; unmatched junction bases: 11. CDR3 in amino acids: CASSETGGALHEQYF. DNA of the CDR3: TGTGCCAGCTCCGAAACAGGGGGCGCGCTCCACGAGCAGTACTTC.

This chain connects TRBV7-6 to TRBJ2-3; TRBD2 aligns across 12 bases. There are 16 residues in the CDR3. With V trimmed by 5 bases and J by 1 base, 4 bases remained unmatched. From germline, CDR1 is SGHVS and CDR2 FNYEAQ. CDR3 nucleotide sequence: TGTGCCAGCAGCCCAACTAGCGGGGGGCGCACAGATACGCAGTATTTT. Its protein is CASSPTSGGRTDTQYF.